This is a list of T cell receptor beta chains from one sample in a study of blood T cell repertoires in COVID-19. Repertoires were generated with immunoSEQ multiplex PCR, while TCRdb's copy carries only in-frame clones and drops some. The sample has 350,000 to 450,000 clones, roughly 90% seen once. Sequencing used peripheral blood. The receptors were gathered from a man aged 35-49 years with acute or convalescent COVID-19. Each CDR3 is given with its conserved first and last residue. The D gene is left open where the match is weak. Clone size is shown for a subset of rows, as once, few, many or a class of expanded clone.

>TRBV30|-|-
CAWSVISVGYTF
>TRBV9|TRBD1|-
CASRGQGSGELFF
>TRBV7-9|-|-
CASSLAARGEQFF
>TRBV20-1|TRBD1|once
CSASIHRGSPLHF
>TRBV19|TRBD1|few
CASSLQGAGSNQPQHF
>TRBV28|TRBD1|-
CASSHGQGAGNTEAFF
>TRBV16|TRBD1|-
CASSQSGTGNSPLHF
>TRBV27|-|-
CASSKGREGRQHF
>TRBV5-4|TRBD1|-
CASSPQDRVGRGYTF
>TRBV7-8|TRBD1|-
CASSLSMGTGNQPQHF
>TRBV30|-|-
CAWSAEANTEAFF
>TRBV7-8|-|once
CASSQANYGYTF
>TRBV18|TRBD1|-
CASSPPRDRLYTDTQYF
>TRBV6-1|TRBD1|-
CASSEPGQGAGNTIYF
>TRBV9|-|-
CASSVDGAYGEQYF
>TRBV6-5|-|-
CASTKGNSGNTIYF
>TRBV5-1|-|-
CASSLERDTGELFF
>TRBV28|-|-
CASSLRWPNEKLFF
>TRBV3-1/TRBV3-2|-|-
CASSHGQLNSPLHF
>TRBV5-1|-|once
CASSLTGYSADTQYF
>TRBV9|TRBD2|-
CASSVGEGLGETQYF
>TRBV4-1|-|-
CASSPPSRVEAFF
>TRBV5-1|-|-
CASTLGGTDTQYF
>TRBV5-6|TRBD1|many
CASSSNLGQGVGEQYF
>TRBV6-5|-|-
CASSMSFTGELFF
>TRBV28|TRBD1|-
CASSSPQTGFEQYF